The source of this TCR beta chain is a study of shared clonotypes between healthy human individuals. Study-level results: For naive CD4 cells, around 5.1% of clonotypes were shared across a few donors. Sequencing of the sorted subsets was shown by rarefaction to be incomplete despite large depth. Non-shared clonotypes showed lower generation probabilities than clonotypes common to all four donors.

CD45RA-negative memory and CD45RA+ naive subsets were split from the CD4+ cells. Using immunoSEQ multiplex PCR, the repertoire was profiled, and TCRdb retains in-frame clones only, with some absent. The sample holds over a million clones, 98% seen once. With regard to this clone: The antigen is unknown.

Trimming pared 4 bases from V and 12 bases from J, leaving 18 bases between. This CDR3 contains 12 residues. Germline CDR1 GTSNPN, CDR2 SVGIG (reference sequence). The specimen sequenced was naive CD4+ T cells sorted from blood. The subset denotes: CD45RA+ positively selected. This receptor was taken from a man between 25 and 39 years old in good health. The rearrangement joins TRBV30 to TRBJ1-2; D is unresolved. The CDR3 DNA reads TGTGCCTGGACCCAGACAAAAGTGGAGGACACCTTC. The encoded protein is CAWTQTKVEDTF.